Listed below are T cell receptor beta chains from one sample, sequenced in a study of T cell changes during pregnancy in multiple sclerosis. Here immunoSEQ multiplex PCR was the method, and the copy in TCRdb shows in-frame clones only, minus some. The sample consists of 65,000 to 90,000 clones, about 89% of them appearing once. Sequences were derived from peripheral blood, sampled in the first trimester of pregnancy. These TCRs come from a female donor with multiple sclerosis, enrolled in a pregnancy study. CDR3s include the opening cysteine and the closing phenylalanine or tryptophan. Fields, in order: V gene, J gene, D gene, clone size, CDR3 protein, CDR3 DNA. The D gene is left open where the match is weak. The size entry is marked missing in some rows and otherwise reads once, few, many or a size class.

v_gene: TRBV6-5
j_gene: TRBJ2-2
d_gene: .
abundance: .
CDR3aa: CASSYSQATGELFF
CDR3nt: TGTGCCAGCAGTTACTCGCAGGCGACCGGGGAGCTGTTTTTT

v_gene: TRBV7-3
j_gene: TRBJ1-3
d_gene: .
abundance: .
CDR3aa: CASSLSGSGNTIYF
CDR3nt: TGTGCCAGCAGCCTATCTGGCTCTGGAAACACCATATATTTT

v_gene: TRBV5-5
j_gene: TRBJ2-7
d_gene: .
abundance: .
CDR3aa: CASSLGDSPAYEQYF
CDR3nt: TGTGCCAGCAGCTTGGGGGACTCGCCGGCCTACGAGCAGTACTTC

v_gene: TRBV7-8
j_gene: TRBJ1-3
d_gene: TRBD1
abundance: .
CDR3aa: CASSQRTGSGNTIYF
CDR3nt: TGTGCCAGCAGCCAAAGGACAGGCAGTGGAAACACCATATATTTT

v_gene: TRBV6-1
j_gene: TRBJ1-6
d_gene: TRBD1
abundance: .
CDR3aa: CASSARGTVSSYNSPLHF
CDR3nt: TGTGCCAGCAGTGCCAGGGGGACAGTGAGCTCCTATAATTCACCCCTCCACTTT

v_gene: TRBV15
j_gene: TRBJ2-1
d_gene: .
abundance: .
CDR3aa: CATSRDPLEGRGSYNEQFF
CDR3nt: TGTGCCACCAGCAGAGATCCTCTCGAGGGGCGGGGATCCTACAATGAGCAGTTCTTC

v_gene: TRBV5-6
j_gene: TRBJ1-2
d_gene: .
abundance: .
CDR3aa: CASSRDRSYGYTF
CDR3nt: TGTGCCAGCAGTCGCGACAGGTCTTATGGCTACACCTTC

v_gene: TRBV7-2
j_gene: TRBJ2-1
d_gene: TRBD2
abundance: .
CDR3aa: CASSKKLAGAYNEQFF
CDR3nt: TGTGCCAGCAGCAAGAAACTAGCGGGGGCTTACAATGAGCAGTTCTTC

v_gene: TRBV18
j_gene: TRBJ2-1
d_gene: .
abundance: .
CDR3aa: CASSPTSYNEQFF
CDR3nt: TGTGCCAGCTCACCTACTAGCTACAATGAGCAGTTCTTC

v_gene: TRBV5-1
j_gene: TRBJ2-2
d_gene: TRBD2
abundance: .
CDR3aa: CASSYHGTSVSGELFF
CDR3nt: TGCGCCAGCAGCTACCACGGGACTAGCGTAAGCGGGGAGCTGTTTTTT

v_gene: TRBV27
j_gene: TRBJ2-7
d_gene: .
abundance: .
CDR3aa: CASSSLTDIHSYEQYF
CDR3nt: TGTGCCAGCAGTTCCCTGACAGACATTCACTCCTACGAGCAGTACTTC

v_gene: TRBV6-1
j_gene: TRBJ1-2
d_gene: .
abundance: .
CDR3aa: CASSETLGRRYGYTF
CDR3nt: TGTGCCAGCAGTGAAACCCTGGGGAGACGGTATGGCTACACCTTC

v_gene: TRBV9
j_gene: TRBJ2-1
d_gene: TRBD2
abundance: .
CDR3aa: CASSVGGSGRAVTYEQFF
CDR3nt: TGTGCCAGCAGCGTAGGGGGTAGCGGGAGGGCCGTTACATATGAGCAGTTCTTC

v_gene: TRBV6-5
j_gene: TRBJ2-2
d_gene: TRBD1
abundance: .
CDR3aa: CASSRAGGPGELFF
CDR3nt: TGTGCCAGCTCTCGTGCAGGGGGCCCCGGGGAGCTGTTTTTT

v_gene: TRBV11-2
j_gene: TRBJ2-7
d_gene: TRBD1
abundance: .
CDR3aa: CASSLIVTGIGEQYF
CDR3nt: TGTGCCAGCAGCTTGATAGTGACAGGGATCGGCGAGCAGTACTTC

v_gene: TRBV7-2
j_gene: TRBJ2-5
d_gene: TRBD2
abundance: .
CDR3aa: CASSLGYPSGRVGTQYF
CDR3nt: TGTGCCAGCAGCTTAGGTTATCCTAGCGGGAGAGTTGGGACCCAGTACTTC

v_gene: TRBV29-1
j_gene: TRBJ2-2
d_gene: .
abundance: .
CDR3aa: CSVRQYTGELFF
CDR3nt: TGCAGCGTCCGACAGTACACCGGGGAGCTGTTTTTT

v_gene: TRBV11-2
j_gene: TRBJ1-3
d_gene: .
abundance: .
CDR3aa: CASSPPGGLKNTIYF
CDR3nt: TGTGCCAGCAGCCCCCCGGGAGGGCTTAAAAACACCATATATTTT

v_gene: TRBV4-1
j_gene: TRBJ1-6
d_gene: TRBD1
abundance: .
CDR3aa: CASSARTGDNSPLHF
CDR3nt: TGCGCCAGCAGCGCCAGGACAGGGGATAATTCACCCCTCCACTTT

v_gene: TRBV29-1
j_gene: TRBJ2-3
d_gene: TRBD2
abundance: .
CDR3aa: CSVASGSLTDTQYF
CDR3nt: TGCAGCGTTGCTAGCGGGAGTCTCACAGATACGCAGTATTTT

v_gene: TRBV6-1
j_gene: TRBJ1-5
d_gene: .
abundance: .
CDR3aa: CASNVEGWQPQHF
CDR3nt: TGTGCCAGCAACGTAGAGGGTTGGCAGCCCCAGCATTTT

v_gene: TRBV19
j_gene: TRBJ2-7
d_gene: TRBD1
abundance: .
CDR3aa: CASSLPGTGTYEQYF
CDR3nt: TGTGCCAGTAGTTTGCCCGGGACAGGGACCTACGAGCAGTACTTC

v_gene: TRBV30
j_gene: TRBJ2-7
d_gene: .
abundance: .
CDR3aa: CAWITRRSPYEQYF
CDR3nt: TGTGCCTGGATTACGCGGAGAAGCCCTTACGAGCAGTACTTC

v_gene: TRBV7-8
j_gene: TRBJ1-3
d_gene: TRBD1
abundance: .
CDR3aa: CASSYPGQGASGNTIYF
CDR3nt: TGTGCCAGCAGCTACCCGGGACAGGGGGCCTCTGGAAACACCATATATTTT

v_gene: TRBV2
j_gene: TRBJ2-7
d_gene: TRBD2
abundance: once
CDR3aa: CASTGLAGTYEQYF
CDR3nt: TGTGCCAGCACGGGACTAGCGGGAACCTACGAGCAGTACTTC

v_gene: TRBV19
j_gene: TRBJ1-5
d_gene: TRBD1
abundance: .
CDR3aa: CASSIGRGQGSSNQPQHF
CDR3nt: TGTGCCAGTAGTATAGGGAGGGGACAGGGGTCGAGCAATCAGCCCCAGCATTTT

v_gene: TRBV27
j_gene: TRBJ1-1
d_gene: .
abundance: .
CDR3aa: CASRDRPNTEAFF
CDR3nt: TGTGCCAGCAGAGACAGGCCGAACACTGAAGCTTTCTTT

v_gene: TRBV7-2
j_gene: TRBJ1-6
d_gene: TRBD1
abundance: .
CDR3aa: CASSLGTGYNSPLHF
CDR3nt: TGTGCCAGCAGCTTGGGGACAGGTTATAATTCACCCCTCCACTTT

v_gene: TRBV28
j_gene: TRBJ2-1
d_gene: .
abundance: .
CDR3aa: CASSWRNLNEQFF
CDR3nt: TGTGCCAGCAGTTGGCGGAATCTCAATGAGCAGTTCTTC

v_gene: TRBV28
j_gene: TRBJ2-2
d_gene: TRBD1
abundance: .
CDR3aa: CASSLLKGQGNTGELFF
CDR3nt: TGTGCCAGCAGTTTATTGAAGGGACAGGGGAACACCGGGGAGCTGTTTTTT

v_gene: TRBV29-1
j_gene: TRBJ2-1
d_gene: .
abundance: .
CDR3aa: CSGLGDKSDEQFF
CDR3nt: TGCAGCGGACTCGGAGATAAATCGGATGAGCAGTTCTTC